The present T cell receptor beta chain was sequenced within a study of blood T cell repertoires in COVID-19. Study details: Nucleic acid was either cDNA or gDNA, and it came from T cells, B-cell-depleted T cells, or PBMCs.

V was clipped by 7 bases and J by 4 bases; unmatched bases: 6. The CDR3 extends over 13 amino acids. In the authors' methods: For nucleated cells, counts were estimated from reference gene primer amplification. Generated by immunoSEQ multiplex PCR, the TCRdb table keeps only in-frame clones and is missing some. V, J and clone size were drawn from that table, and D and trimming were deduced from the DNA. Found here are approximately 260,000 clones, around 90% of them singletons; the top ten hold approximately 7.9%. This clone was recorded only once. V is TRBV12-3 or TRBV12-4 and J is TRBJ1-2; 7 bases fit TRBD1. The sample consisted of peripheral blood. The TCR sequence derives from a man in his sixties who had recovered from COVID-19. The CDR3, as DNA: TGTGCCAGCACCCCGGGACAGACCTATGGCTACACCTTC. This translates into CASTPGQTYGYTF.